This TCR beta chain was captured in a study of blood T cell repertoires in COVID-19. Study at large: Donors in the United States, Italy and Spain gave samples during acute or convalescent COVID-19.

The germline V gene encodes CDR1 MNHEY and CDR2 SVGEGT. The length of the CDR3 is 18 residues. V gave up 4 bases and J gave up 2 bases, with 24 bases separating them. Produced via immunoSEQ multiplex PCR; TCRdb's table is partial and in-frame only. Of approximately 260,000 clones listed, nearly 90% are singletons. The sequencing input was peripheral blood. This chain connects TRBV6-2 or TRBV6-3 to TRBJ2-7; D may be TRBD1 (6 bases). The receptor comes from a woman between 40 and 50 years old who had recovered from COVID-19. The CDR3 protein is CASSSIIINRDKAYEQYF. The CDR3 DNA reads as TGTGCCAGCAGTTCAATCATAATTAACCGGGACAAAGCCTACGAGCAGTACTTC.